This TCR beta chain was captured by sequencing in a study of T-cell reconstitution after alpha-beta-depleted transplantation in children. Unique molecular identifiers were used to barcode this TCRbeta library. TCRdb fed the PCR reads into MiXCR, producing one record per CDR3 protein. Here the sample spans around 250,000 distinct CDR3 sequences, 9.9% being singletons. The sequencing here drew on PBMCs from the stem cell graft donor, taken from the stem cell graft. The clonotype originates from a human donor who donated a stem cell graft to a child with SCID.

The CDR3 spells CASADWDSPLHF. CDR3 sequence (DNA): TGTGCCAGTGCCGACTGGGATTCACCCCTCCACTTT. The rearrangement joins TRBV3-1 to TRBJ1-6; D uncertain. In germline, CDR1 is LGHDT, CDR2 YNNKEL (reference sequence). V lost 9 bases, J lost 8 bases, and 11 bases lay in between. This CDR3 comprises 12 residues. The full variable domain, rest sourced from reference TRBV3-1 and TRBJ1-6, is DTAVSQTPKYLVTQMGNDKSIKCEQNLGHDTMYWYKQDSKKFLKIMFSYNNKELIINETVPNRFSPKSPDKAHLNLHINSLELGDSAVYFCASADWDSPLHFGNGTRLTVT.